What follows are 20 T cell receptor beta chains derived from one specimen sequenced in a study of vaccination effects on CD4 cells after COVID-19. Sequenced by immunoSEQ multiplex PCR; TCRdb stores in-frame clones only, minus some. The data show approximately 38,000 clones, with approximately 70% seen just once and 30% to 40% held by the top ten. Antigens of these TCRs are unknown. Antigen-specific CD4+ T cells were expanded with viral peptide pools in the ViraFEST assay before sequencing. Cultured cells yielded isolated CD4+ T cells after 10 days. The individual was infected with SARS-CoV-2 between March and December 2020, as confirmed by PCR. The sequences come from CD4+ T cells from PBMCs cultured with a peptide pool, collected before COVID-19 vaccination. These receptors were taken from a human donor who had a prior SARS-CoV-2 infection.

The CDR3 is CASSQDGDTQYF. The DNA for the CDR3 is TGTGCCAGCAGCCAAGACGGAGATACGCAGTATTTT. The chain is built from TRBV3-1 (or the pseudogene TRBV3-2) and TRBJ2-3; D uncertain. CDR1 LGHDT and CDR2 YNNKEL come from the germline V gene (reference sequence). V was pared by 0 bases and J by 5 bases, with 3 bases between. The CDR3 extends over 12 amino acids.

This CDR3 reads CASSGRHNEQFF. As DNA, the CDR3 is TGTGCCAGTAGCGGTCGTCACAATGAGCAGTTCTTC. The chain joins TRBV19 to TRBJ2-1, with D unresolved. V lost 6 bases to trimming and J lost 5 bases, with 8 bases between them. Looked up from germline, CDR1 is LNHDA and CDR2 is SQIVND (reference sequence). This CDR3 contains 12 residues. The full variable domain, completed using reference TRBV19 and TRBJ2-1, is DGGITQSPKYLFRKEGQNVTLSCEQNLNHDAMYWYRQDPGQGLRLIYYSQIVNDFQKGDIAEGYSVSREKKESFPLTVTSAQKNPTAFYLCASSGRHNEQFFGPGTRLTVL.

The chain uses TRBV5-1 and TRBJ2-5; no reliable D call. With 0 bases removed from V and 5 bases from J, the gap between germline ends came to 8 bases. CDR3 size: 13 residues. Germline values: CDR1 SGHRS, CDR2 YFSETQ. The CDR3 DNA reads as TGCGCCAGCAGCTTGGGGCTAGGGGAGACCCAGTACTTC. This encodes CASSLGLGETQYF.

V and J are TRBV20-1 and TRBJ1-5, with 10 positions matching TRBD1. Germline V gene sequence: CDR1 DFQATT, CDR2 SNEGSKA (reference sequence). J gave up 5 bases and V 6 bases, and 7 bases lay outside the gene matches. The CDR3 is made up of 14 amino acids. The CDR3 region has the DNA TGCAGTGCGAGTCGAGGGACAGGGGATCAGCCCCAGCATTTT. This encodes CSASRGTGDQPQHF.

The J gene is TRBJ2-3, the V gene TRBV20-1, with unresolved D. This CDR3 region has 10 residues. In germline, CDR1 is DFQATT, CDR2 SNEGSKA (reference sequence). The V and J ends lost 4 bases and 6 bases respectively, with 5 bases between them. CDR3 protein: CSATYDTQYF. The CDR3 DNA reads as TGCAGTGCTACATATGATACGCAGTATTTT.

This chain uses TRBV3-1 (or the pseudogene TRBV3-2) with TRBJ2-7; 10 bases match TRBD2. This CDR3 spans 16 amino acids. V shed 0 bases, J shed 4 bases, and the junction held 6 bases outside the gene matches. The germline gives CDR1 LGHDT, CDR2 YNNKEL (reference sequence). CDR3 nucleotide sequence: TGTGCCAGCAGCCAAGATCCTAGCGGGAGTGTATACGAGCAGTACTTC. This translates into CASSQDPSGSVYEQYF.

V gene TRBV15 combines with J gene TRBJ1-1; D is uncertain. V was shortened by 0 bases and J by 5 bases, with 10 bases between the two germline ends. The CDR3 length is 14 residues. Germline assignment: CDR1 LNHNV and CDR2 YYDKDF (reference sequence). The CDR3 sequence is CATSRDRWGTEAFF. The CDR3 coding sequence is TGTGCCACCAGCAGAGACCGATGGGGAACTGAAGCTTTCTTT.

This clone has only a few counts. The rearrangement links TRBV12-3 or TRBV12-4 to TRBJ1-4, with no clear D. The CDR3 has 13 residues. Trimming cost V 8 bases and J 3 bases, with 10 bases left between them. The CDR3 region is CASGHQANEKLFF. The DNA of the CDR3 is TGTGCCAGCGGCCATCAGGCTAATGAAAAACTGTTTTTT.

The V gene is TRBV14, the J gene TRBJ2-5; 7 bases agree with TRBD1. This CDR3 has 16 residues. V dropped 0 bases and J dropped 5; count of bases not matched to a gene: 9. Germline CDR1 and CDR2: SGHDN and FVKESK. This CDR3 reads CASSQDIGRGWETQYF. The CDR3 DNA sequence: TGTGCCAGCAGCCAAGATATCGGCAGGGGGTGGGAGACCCAGTACTTC.

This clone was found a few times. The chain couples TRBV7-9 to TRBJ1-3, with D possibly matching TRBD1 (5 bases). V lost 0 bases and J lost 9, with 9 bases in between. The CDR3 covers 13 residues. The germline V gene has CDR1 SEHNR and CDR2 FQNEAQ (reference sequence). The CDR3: CASSLAPGGTIYF. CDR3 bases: TGTGCCAGCAGCTTAGCGCCGGGGGGCACCATATATTTT.

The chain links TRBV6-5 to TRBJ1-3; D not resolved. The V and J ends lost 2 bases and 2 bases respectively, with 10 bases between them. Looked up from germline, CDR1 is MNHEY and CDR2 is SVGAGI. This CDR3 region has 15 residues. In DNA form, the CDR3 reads TGTGCCAGCAGTTACAGCGCGACACCTGGAAACACCATATATTTT. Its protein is CASSYSATPGNTIYF.

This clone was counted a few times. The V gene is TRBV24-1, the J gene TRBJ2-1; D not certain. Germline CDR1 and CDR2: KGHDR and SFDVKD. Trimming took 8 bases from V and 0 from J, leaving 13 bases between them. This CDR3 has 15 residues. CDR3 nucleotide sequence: TGTGCCACCACCCTAGGAAATTGCTCCTACAATGAGCAGTTCTTC. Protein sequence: CATTLGNCSYNEQFF.

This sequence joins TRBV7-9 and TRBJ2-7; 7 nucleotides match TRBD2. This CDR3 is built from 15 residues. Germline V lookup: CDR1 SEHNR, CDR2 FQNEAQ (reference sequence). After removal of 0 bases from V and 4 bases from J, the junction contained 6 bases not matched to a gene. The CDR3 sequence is CASSLAGGPAYEQYF. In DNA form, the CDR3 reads TGTGCCAGCAGCTTAGCGGGAGGGCCCGCGTACGAGCAGTACTTC.

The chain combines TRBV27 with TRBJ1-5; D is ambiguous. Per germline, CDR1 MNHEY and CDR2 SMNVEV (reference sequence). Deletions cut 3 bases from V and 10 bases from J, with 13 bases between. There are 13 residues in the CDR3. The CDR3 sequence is CASSFDFSAPQHF. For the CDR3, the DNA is TGTGCCAGCAGTTTTGATTTTTCCGCACCCCAGCATTTT.

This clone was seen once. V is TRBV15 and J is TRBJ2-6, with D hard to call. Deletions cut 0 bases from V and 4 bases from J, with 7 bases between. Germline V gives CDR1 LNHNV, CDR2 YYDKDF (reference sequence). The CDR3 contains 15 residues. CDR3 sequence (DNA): TGTGCCACCAGCAGAGATGGTACCGGGGCCAACGTCCTGACTTTC. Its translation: CATSRDGTGANVLTF.

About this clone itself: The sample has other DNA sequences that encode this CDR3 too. The CDR3 sequence is CASSPQAGANVLTF. CDR3 bases: TGCGCCAGCAGCCCACAGGCTGGGGCCAACGTCCTGACTTTC. This chain uses TRBV5-1 with TRBJ2-6, with D tentatively TRBD1 (5 bases). CDR1 and CDR2 (germline): SGHRS, YFSETQ. V lost 4 bases and J lost 2, with 7 bases in between. The CDR3 runs 14 residues. Full variable domain (remainder filled in from reference TRBV5-1 and TRBJ2-6): KAGVTQTPRYLIKTRGQQVTLSCSPISGHRSVSWYQQTPGQGLQFLFEYFSETQRNKGNFPGRFSGRQFSNSRSEMNVSTLELGDSALYLCASSPQAGANVLTFGAGSRLTVL.

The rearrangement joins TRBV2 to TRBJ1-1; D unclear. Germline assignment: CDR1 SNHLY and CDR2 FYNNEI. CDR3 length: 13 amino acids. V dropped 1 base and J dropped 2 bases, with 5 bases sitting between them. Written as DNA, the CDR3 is TGTGCCAGCAGTGAAGGGCGAAACACTGAAGCTTTCTTT. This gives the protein CASSEGRNTEAFF.

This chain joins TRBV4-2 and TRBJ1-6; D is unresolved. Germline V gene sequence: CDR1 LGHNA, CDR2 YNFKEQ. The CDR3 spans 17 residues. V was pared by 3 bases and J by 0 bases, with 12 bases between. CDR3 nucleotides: TGTGCCAGCAGCCACGATACTGGTAGCTCCTATAATTCACCCCTCCACTTT. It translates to CASSHDTGSSYNSPLHF.

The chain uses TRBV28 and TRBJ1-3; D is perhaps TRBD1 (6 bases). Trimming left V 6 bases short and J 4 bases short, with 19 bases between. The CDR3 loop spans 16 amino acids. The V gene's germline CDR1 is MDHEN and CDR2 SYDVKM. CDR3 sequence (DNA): TGTGCCAGCAGCCCTAGGGGGGGCGCAACAGGAAACACCATATATTTT. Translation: CASSPRGGATGNTIYF.

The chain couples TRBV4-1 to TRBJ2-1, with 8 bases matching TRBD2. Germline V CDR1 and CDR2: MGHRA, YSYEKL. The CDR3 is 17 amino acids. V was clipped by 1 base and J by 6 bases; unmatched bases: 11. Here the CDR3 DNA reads TGCGCCAGCAGCCAAGTGCGAGCGGGAGTTTCCGGCAATGAGCAGTTCTTC. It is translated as CASSQVRAGVSGNEQFF.